The 5 T cell receptor beta chains given below trace back to one sample, sequenced in a study of shared clonotypes between healthy human individuals. Here immunoSEQ multiplex PCR was the method, and the copy in TCRdb shows in-frame clones only, minus some. This table holds some 700,000 clones, roughly 87% found once. The sample comprised memory CD8+ T cells from PBMCs. Subset: CD45RO+ cells pooled with CCR7-negative TemRA cells. These receptors were obtained from a man aged 18 to 35 in good health. Some clones in this sample may be carry-over from other donors' samples.

V is TRBV28 and J is TRBJ1-1; perhaps TRBD1 as D (6 bases). Germline V CDR1 and CDR2: MDHEN, SYDVKM. The CDR3 extends over 13 amino acids. V was trimmed by 2 bases and J by 6 bases, leaving 10 bases between them. The CDR3 nucleotides are TGTGCCAGCAGTTTACCAGAGGGGGCTGAAGCTTTCTTT. Protein: CASSLPEGAEAFF. Variable domain in full (rest from reference TRBV28 and TRBJ1-1): DVKVTQSSRYLVKRTGEKVFLECVQDMDHENMFWYRQDPGLGLRLIYFSYDVKMKEKGDIPEGYSVSREKKERFSLILESASTNQTSMYLCASSLPEGAEAFFGQGTRLTVV.

The CDR3 DNA is TGTGCCAGCAGCCGATTCGGGGAGGGGAACTATGGCTACACCTTC. This encodes CASSRFGEGNYGYTF. V usage is TRBV14 and J usage is TRBJ1-2; weak D call: TRBD1 (5 bases). CDR3 length: 15 residues. Germline V gene lookup returns CDR1 SGHDN and CDR2 FVKESK. V was trimmed by 4 bases and J by 2 bases, leaving 14 bases between them.

The chain couples TRBV5-1 to TRBJ2-7; D might be TRBD1 (6 bases). CDR1 SGHRS and CDR2 YFSETQ come from the germline V gene. The V end was cut by 0 bases, the J end by 6 bases, with 10 bases between. CDR3 length: 13 residues. The CDR3 sequence: CASSLVGASEQYF. The CDR3 nucleotides read TGCGCCAGCAGCTTGGTGGGGGCGTCCGAGCAGTACTTC. The entire variable domain, with the rest obtained from reference TRBV5-1 and TRBJ2-7, is as follows: KAGVTQTPRYLIKTRGQQVTLSCSPISGHRSVSWYQQTPGQGLQFLFEYFSETQRNKGNFPGRFSGRQFSNSRSEMNVSTLELGDSALYLCASSLVGASEQYFGPGTRLTVT.

The rearrangement joins TRBV9 to TRBJ2-3; no firm D call. V lost 4 bases and J lost 4, with 7 bases in between. The CDR3 extends over 12 amino acids. The germline V gene encodes CDR1 SGDLS and CDR2 YYNGEE. The CDR3 region is CASSISSDTQYF. DNA of the CDR3: TGTGCCAGCAGCATTTCATCAGATACGCAGTATTTT.

The chain uses TRBV10-3 and TRBJ2-1; 12 nucleotides line up with TRBD2. Losses at the gene ends were 0 bases for V and 4 bases for J; bases not matched to a gene: 10. This CDR3 has 19 residues. Germline CDR1 reads ENHRY; CDR2 reads SYGVKD. CDR3 coding DNA: TGTGCCATCAGTGAGTCCCCGGGACTAGCGGGTTTCGGATACAATGAGCAGTTCTTC. This encodes CAISESPGLAGFGYNEQFF.